Each of the 17 T cell receptor beta chains below was sequenced from the same sample in a study of blood T cells in healthy people across ages. A second PCR, run for about 6 to 11 cycles, used a sample-barcoded 5' primer plus a J-beta primer mix. TCRdb re-analysed the 5' RACE reads in MiXCR, keeping a single row per CDR3 protein. This repertoire shows 1,500,000 or so distinct CDR3 sequences, around 55% found once; its top ten account for about 6.3%. Sample: blood. All receptors come from a young man in good health.

The gene calls are TRBV11-2 and TRBJ2-3; D is possibly TRBD2 (5 bases). The germline V gene encodes CDR1 SGHAT and CDR2 FQNNGV. Trimming shortened V by 2 bases and J by 4 bases, and 16 bases separated the two germline ends. The CDR3 has 16 residues. The chain's CDR3 is CASSLFSPPEADTQYF. The CDR3 DNA reads TGTGCCAGCAGCTTATTTTCGCCTCCGGAGGCAGATACGCAGTATTTT. Variable domain in full (rest from reference TRBV11-2 and TRBJ2-3): EAGVAQSPRYKIIEKRQSVAFWCNPISGHATLYWYQQILGQGPKLLIQFQNNGVVDDSQLPKDRFSAERLKGVDSTLKIQPAKLEDSAVYLCASSLFSPPEADTQYFGPGTRLTVL.

This clonotype turned up a few times. CDR3 DNA: TGTGCCATCAGGGGGAGTGACGAATACGAGCAGTACTTC. Translated, it gives CAIRGSDEYEQYF. This rearrangement joins TRBV10-3 to TRBJ2-7; tentatively, D is TRBD2 (5 bases). Germline V CDR1 and CDR2: ENHRY, SYGVKD. The CDR3 spans 13 residues. Between the trimmed V and J ends, which lost 6 bases and 4 bases, there was a span of 13 bases.

The chain joins TRBV4-2 to TRBJ2-3; no reliable D call. In germline, CDR1 is LGHNA, CDR2 YNFKEQ. With 2 bases removed from V and 3 bases from J, the gap between germline ends came to 18 bases. This CDR3 is 17 amino acids long. The chain's CDR3 is CASSQLIDKGWTDTQYF. The CDR3 region has the DNA TGTGCCAGCAGCCAACTTATCGACAAGGGATGGACAGATACGCAGTATTTT.

The J gene is TRBJ2-3, the V gene TRBV6-2 or TRBV6-3; 7 bases match TRBD2. This CDR3 contains 15 residues. Per germline, CDR1 MNHEY and CDR2 SVGEGT. V shed 5 bases and J 4 bases; nucleotides not matched to a gene: 9. CDR3 loop: CASSEVSGTPDTQYF. DNA of the CDR3: TGTGCCAGCAGTGAGGTCAGCGGGACCCCAGATACGCAGTATTTT.

The genes are TRBV7-9 and TRBJ2-1; 8 nucleotides agree with TRBD1. The CDR3 covers 15 residues. Germline lookup yields CDR1 SEHNR and CDR2 FQNEAQ (reference sequence). V shed 6 bases and J 4 bases; nucleotides not matched to a gene: 8. The CDR3 DNA sequence: TGTGCCAGCAGTCCAGGGGGCGCCTTGTACAATGAGCAGTTCTTC. It codes for CASSPGGALYNEQFF.

This clonotype was observed a handful of times. CDR3 region: CASSHHQGRNNPGAYNEQFF. CDR3 coding DNA: TGCGCCAGCAGCCATCACCAGGGACGCAACAATCCGGGGGCATACAATGAGCAGTTCTTC. The chain combines TRBV4-1 with TRBJ2-1, with D perhaps TRBD1 or TRBD2 (6 bases each). This CDR3 is 20 amino acids long. Germline V gene lookup returns CDR1 MGHRA and CDR2 YSYEKL. The V end lost 3 bases, the J end lost 4 bases, and 28 bases lay between the germline ends.

The V and J genes are TRBV28 and TRBJ2-7; 7 nucleotides match TRBD1. Germline lookup yields CDR1 MDHEN and CDR2 SYDVKM. J was trimmed by 0 bases and V by 5 bases; bases with no gene match: 7. CDR3 length: 15 amino acids. In DNA form, the CDR3 reads TGTGCCAGCAGTGCCCCGGGACAGACCTCCTACGAGCAGTACTTC. Translation: CASSAPGQTSYEQYF.

This chain uses TRBV7-6 with TRBJ2-1; D perhaps matches TRBD1 (5 bases). The CDR3 runs to 17 residues. V was trimmed by 0 bases and J by 7 bases, leaving 19 bases between them. Germline V gives CDR1 SGHVS, CDR2 FNYEAQ. The CDR3 region has the DNA TGTGCCAGCAGCTTAGCTTCCCGGACAATCCCCTTTAATGAGCAGTTCTTC. Amino acids: CASSLASRTIPFNEQFF. Complete variable domain (other parts from reference TRBV7-6 and TRBJ2-1): GAGVSQSPRYKVTKRGQDVALRCDPISGHVSLYWYRQALGQGPEFLTYFNYEAQQDKSGLPNDRFSAERPEGSISTLTIQRTEQRDSAMYRCASSLASRTIPFNEQFFGPGTRLTVL.

CDR3: CSAAWIRQGRGYEQYF. In DNA, the CDR3 is TGCAGTGCTGCCTGGATTCGCCAGGGCCGTGGCTACGAGCAGTACTTC. The chain couples TRBV20-1 to TRBJ2-5; D perhaps matches TRBD1 (5 bases). TRBJ2-7 explains the end of the DNA better; the J call may be wrong. CDR1 is DFQATT, CDR2 SNEGSKA, per germline (reference sequence). The length of the CDR3 is 16 residues.

This clonotype was seen only once. The CDR3 protein is CASSPNSGSGSFHQLNNEQFF. CDR3 sequence (DNA): TGTGCCAGCAGCCCAAATTCCGGGAGCGGGAGTTTCCATCAGCTCAACAATGAGCAGTTCTTC. The J gene is TRBJ2-1, the V gene TRBV11-2; 8 bases line up with TRBD2. The CDR3 contains 21 residues. Germline V gene lookup returns CDR1 SGHAT and CDR2 FQNNGV. V trimming: 5 bases; J trimming: 5 bases; junction bases outside the gene matches: 26.

V and J are TRBV20-1 and TRBJ2-7, with 8 positions matching TRBD2. CDR3 length: 15 amino acids. CDR1 is DFQATT, CDR2 SNEGSKA, per germline (reference sequence). The V and J ends lost 0 bases and 2 bases, in that order; junction bases with no gene match: 6. CDR3 sequence: CSARDPSGSAYEQYF. The CDR3 nucleotides are TGCAGTGCTAGAGATCCGAGCGGGAGTGCCTACGAGCAGTACTTC.

This clonotype was seen more than once but under ten times. V usage is TRBV6-5 and J usage is TRBJ2-6; no definite D call. The CDR3 runs to 14 residues. Germline V gene sequence: CDR1 MNHEY, CDR2 SVGAGI. The V and J ends lost 6 bases and 4 bases respectively, with 10 bases between them. The CDR3 nucleotides read TGTGCCAGCAGGAAACAATACGGGGCCAACGTCCTGACTTTC. This gives the protein CASRKQYGANVLTF.

The V and J genes are TRBV3-1 and TRBJ1-6; tentatively, D is TRBD1 (5 bases). V shed 4 bases and J shed 2 bases, with 12 bases lying between them. Germline CDR1 is LGHDT and CDR2 is YNNKEL (reference sequence). The CDR3 has 16 residues. The CDR3 loop is CASSPARGTYNSPLHF. CDR3 nucleotide sequence: TGTGCCAGCAGCCCCGCTCGGGGGACCTATAATTCACCCCTCCACTTT.

The rearrangement joins TRBV29-1 to TRBJ2-5; D might be TRBD1 or TRBD2, each matching 5 bases. The germline V gene has CDR1 SQVTM and CDR2 ANQGSEA. The V and J ends lost 7 bases and 5 bases respectively, with 5 bases between them. The CDR3 loop spans 9 amino acids. For the CDR3, the DNA is TGCAGCGGGGGGGAGACCCAGTACTTC. Its protein product is CSGGETQYF.

In its sample, this clonotype was seen a few times. The rearrangement uses TRBV10-3 and TRBJ2-5, with D possibly TRBD1 on 6 matching bases. There are 15 residues in the CDR3. V was trimmed by 10 bases and J by 1 base, leaving 19 bases between them. Germline lookup yields CDR1 ENHRY and CDR2 SYGVKD. The CDR3 DNA is TGTGCCAACCACATTAAGACAGGTCCCCAAGAGACCCAGTACTTC. This sequence encodes CANHIKTGPQETQYF.

The V and J genes are TRBV13 and TRBJ2-1; D call uncertain. The V and J ends lost 3 bases and 6 bases respectively, with 15 bases between them. CDR1 and CDR2 (germline): PRHDT, FYEKMQ (reference sequence). The CDR3 is made up of 15 amino acids. The CDR3, as DNA: TGTGCCAGCAGCTTCGGCTCCCTTGGGGTCAATGAGCAGTTCTTC. This codes for CASSFGSLGVNEQFF.

This clonotype has only a few counts. This chain connects TRBV4-1 to TRBJ2-3; 8 bases fit TRBD2. The V segment lost 0 bases and the J segment 2 bases; nucleotides outside the gene matches: 13. The CDR3 is made up of 19 amino acids. CDR1 and CDR2 from the germline V gene are MGHRA and YSYEKL. The CDR3 loop is CASSQDPRVLAGITDTQYF. As DNA, the CDR3 is TGCGCCAGCAGCCAAGATCCCCGGGTTTTAGCGGGGATCACAGATACGCAGTATTTT.